These 17 T cell receptor beta chains were all obtained from the same sample, sequenced in a study of human T cells and chemical hapten exposure (dated by TCRdb to the early 2020s). Library preparation attached unique molecular identifiers to individual cDNA molecules for quantitative, reproducible TCR counting. The raw public data were reprocessed by TCRdb itself: fastp quality trimming at Q25, MiXCR clonotype calling, in-frame beta chains only. Identical CDR3 protein sequences are pooled into one entry, listed with their most common genes and DNA. The sample table contains about 120,000 distinct CDR3 sequences; only one count was recorded for 8.5% to 9% of them. Roughly 1.3% of the sample rests with the top ten. Total RNA was extracted from unfractionated whole blood that had been collected in Tempus Blood RNA tubes. The sequenced sample consisted of whole blood. The receptors here all came from a human donor in good health. Some clones in this sample may be carry-over from other donors' samples. Donor details come from another sample of the same person, matched by shared clones.

The CDR3 spells CASERLAGYEQFF. CDR3 bases: TGTGCCAGTGAGCGACTAGCGGGATATGAGCAGTTCTTC. This chain connects TRBV6-1 to TRBJ2-1, with TRBD2 matching over 11 bases. V lost 9 bases and J lost 8; bases outside the gene matches: 6. The CDR3 is 13 residues long. CDR1 is MNHNS and CDR2 is SASEGT in the germline V gene.

This clonotype was seen many times. The chain links TRBV30 to TRBJ1-4; D remains unclear. This CDR3 region has 15 residues. V was pared by 0 bases and J by 4 bases, with 12 bases between. Germline lookup yields CDR1 GTSNPN and CDR2 SVGIG (reference sequence). The CDR3 region has the DNA TGTGCCTGGAGTGTAAGGTCCAGACGTAATGAAAAACTGTTTTTT. Its protein product is CAWSVRSRRNEKLFF.

This clonotype was seen only a few times. The V call is TRBV7-9, the J call TRBJ2-7; tentatively, D is TRBD1 (6 bases). CDR3 length: 16 amino acids. Germline CDR1 reads SEHNR; CDR2 reads FQNEAQ (reference sequence). V gave up 2 bases and J gave up 5 bases, with 19 bases separating them. This CDR3 reads CASSLMGAQVGHEQYF. Written as DNA, the CDR3 is TGTGCCAGCAGCTTAATGGGGGCCCAAGTCGGCCACGAGCAGTACTTC.

This clonotype was picked up many times. The chain couples TRBV7-2 to TRBJ2-3; 15 bases match TRBD2. V shed 1 base, J shed 1 base, and the junction held 9 bases outside the gene matches. Germline V gives CDR1 SGHTA, CDR2 FQGNSA. This CDR3 spans 20 amino acids. CDR3 residues: CASSLERTSGRAKGTDTQYF. DNA for the CDR3: TGTGCCAGCAGCTTAGAGCGGACTAGCGGGAGGGCCAAGGGCACAGATACGCAGTATTTT.

The V and J genes are TRBV21-1 and TRBJ1-4. TRBV21-1 is recorded as a pseudogene. This CDR3 has 17 residues. CDR3 in DNA: TGTGCCAGCAGCAGCTCACATGGACGGACAACTAATGAAAAACTGTTTTTT. This translates into CASSSSHGRTTNEKLFF.

This clonotype has a count of ten or more. This rearrangement joins TRBV11-2 to TRBJ2-7, with TRBD1 as a possible D gene (5 bases). The CDR3 contains 13 residues. Germline loops: CDR1 SGHAT, CDR2 FQNNGV. V dropped 2 bases and J dropped 5 bases, with 10 bases sitting between them. CDR3 in amino acids: CASSLIGQNEQYF. In nucleotides, the CDR3 is TGTGCCAGCAGCTTAATTGGACAAAACGAGCAGTACTTC.

In this sample, this clonotype turned up many times. The V gene is TRBV12-3 or TRBV12-4, the J gene TRBJ2-3; D remains ambiguous. This CDR3 has 11 residues. With 6 bases removed from V and 4 bases from J, the gap between germline ends came to 5 bases. This CDR3 is CASRLADTQYF. Here the CDR3 DNA reads TGTGCCAGCAGATTGGCAGATACGCAGTATTTT.

The chain couples TRBV7-9 to TRBJ2-7, with 13 positions matching TRBD2. The germline CDR1 and CDR2 sequences are SEHNR and FQNEAQ (reference sequence). There are 20 residues in the CDR3. V shed 1 base, J shed 2 bases, and the junction held 14 bases outside the gene matches. The CDR3, as DNA: TGTGCCAGCAGCTTAGAAGTGTCACTAGCGGGAGGGCAGGGGCCCTACGAGCAGTACTTC. Translation: CASSLEVSLAGGQGPYEQYF. The full variable domain, with the rest looked up from reference TRBV7-9 and TRBJ2-7, is DTGVSQNPRHKITKRGQNVTFRCDPISEHNRLYWYRQTLGQGPEFLTYFQNEAQLEKSRLLSDRFSAERPKGSFSTLEIQRTEQGDSAMYLCASSLEVSLAGGQGPYEQYFGPGTRLTVT.

This clonotype was seen only a few times. The V gene is TRBV10-3, the J gene TRBJ2-5, with 8 positions matching TRBD1. V was clipped by 8 bases and J by 1 base; unmatched bases: 6. The V gene's germline CDR1 is ENHRY and CDR2 SYGVKD. CDR3 size: 14 residues. The CDR3 protein is CAIGPGQGQETQYF. DNA of the CDR3: TGTGCCATCGGGCCCGGACAGGGCCAAGAGACCCAGTACTTC.

The V gene is TRBV19, the J gene TRBJ2-2; 7 bases are shared with TRBD2. Germline CDR1 is LNHDA and CDR2 is SQIVND (reference sequence). V trimming: 3 bases; J trimming: 5 bases; junction bases outside the gene matches: 6. This CDR3 spans 15 amino acids. The CDR3 is CASSMFQGGTGELFF. The CDR3, as DNA: TGTGCCAGTAGTATGTTTCAGGGAGGGACCGGGGAGCTGTTTTTT.

This clonotype has a count of ten or more. The J gene is TRBJ1-6, the V gene TRBV27; 8 positions match TRBD1. CDR1 is MNHEY, CDR2 SMNVEV, per germline (reference sequence). V trimming: 3 bases; J trimming: 10 bases; junction bases outside the gene matches: 8. The CDR3 is 15 amino acids. For the CDR3, the DNA is TGTGCCAGCAGTTTCTGGGACAGGCTCGAATCACCCCTCCACTTT. This translates into CASSFWDRLESPLHF.

This clonotype was recorded at least ten times. The chain carries TRBV7-9 and TRBJ1-5; 7 bases are a match to TRBD1. V was pared by 8 bases and J by 6 bases, with 10 bases of the junction left unmatched. The CDR3 consists of 14 residues. Germline V gene sequence: CDR1 SEHNR, CDR2 FQNEAQ (reference sequence). CDR3: CASSAQGGFQPQHF. CDR3 DNA sequence: TGTGCCAGCTCAGCCCAAGGGGGCTTTCAGCCCCAGCATTTT.

CDR3 sequence reads: CASSLGRDQPQHF. CDR3 nucleotides: TGTGCCAGCAGCTTAGGGAGGGATCAGCCCCAGCATTTT. The J gene is TRBJ1-5, the V gene TRBV9; D ambiguous. Trimming stripped 4 bases from V and 5 bases from J, with 10 bases between. The CDR3 totals 13 residues. Germline V lookup: CDR1 SGDLS, CDR2 YYNGEE.

The chain uses TRBV3-1 and TRBJ2-2; possibly TRBD1 or TRBD2 for D (5 bases each). The V end lost 3 bases, the J end lost 5 bases, and 25 bases lay between the germline ends. The CDR3 extends over 19 amino acids. Germline CDR1 LGHDT, CDR2 YNNKEL (reference sequence). The CDR3 sequence: CASSHDIIVRGVRTGELFF. Here the CDR3 DNA reads TGTGCCAGCAGCCACGATATCATCGTTAGAGGGGTTCGGACCGGGGAGCTGTTTTTT.

This clonotype was detected a few times. The rearrangement links TRBV7-2 to TRBJ2-7; tentative D call: TRBD2 (6 bases). V lost 5 bases and J 4 bases, leaving 9 bases between the germline ends. Germline V gives CDR1 SGHTA, CDR2 FQGNSA. The CDR3 has 12 amino acids. Here the CDR3 reads CASSRLEYEQYF. The CDR3 region has the DNA TGTGCCAGCAGCCGACTAGAATACGAGCAGTACTTC.

This clonotype appeared a few times. The chain combines TRBV12-3 or TRBV12-4 with TRBJ2-5, with 8 bases matching TRBD1. The CDR3 has 14 residues. Losses at the gene ends were 4 bases for V and 5 bases for J; bases not matched to a gene: 6. This CDR3 is CASSSGQGDETQYF. The CDR3 DNA is TGTGCCAGCAGTTCCGGACAGGGCGACGAGACCCAGTACTTC.

The sample holds many counts of this clonotype. The chain employs TRBV6-5 and TRBJ2-6; D gene uncertain. This CDR3 has 15 residues. In germline, CDR1 is MNHEY, CDR2 SVGAGI. V lost 4 bases to trimming and J lost 2 bases, with 9 bases between them. The CDR3 here is CASSLDLTGANVLTF. The CDR3 bases are TGTGCCAGCAGTTTAGACCTAACTGGGGCCAACGTCCTGACTTTC.